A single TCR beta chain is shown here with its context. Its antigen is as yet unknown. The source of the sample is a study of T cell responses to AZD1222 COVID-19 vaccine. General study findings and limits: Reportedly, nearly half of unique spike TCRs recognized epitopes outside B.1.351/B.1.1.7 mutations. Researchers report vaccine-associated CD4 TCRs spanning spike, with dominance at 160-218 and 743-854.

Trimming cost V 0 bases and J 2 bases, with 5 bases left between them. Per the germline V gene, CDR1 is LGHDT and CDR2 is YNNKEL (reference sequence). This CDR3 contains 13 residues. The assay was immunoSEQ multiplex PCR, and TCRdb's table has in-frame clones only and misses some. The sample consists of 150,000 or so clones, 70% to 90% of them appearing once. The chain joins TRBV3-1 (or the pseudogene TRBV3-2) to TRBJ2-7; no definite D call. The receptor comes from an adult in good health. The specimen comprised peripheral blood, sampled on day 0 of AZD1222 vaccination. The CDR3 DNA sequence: TGTGCCAGCAGCCAAGATCTCCCCTACGAGCAGTACTTC. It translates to CASSQDLPYEQYF.